This TCR beta chain was identified during a study of cytomegalovirus exposure and HLA in healthy donors. Study conclusions and caveats: It was found in a later analysis that first-cohort TCR clusters tended to co-occur in the roughly 120 validation repertoires. Rare sequences made up most TCRs, while some public TCRs were found in many donors. The study listed under 200 cytomegalovirus-associated TCR beta chains.

The V segment lost 6 bases and the J segment 3 bases; nucleotides outside the gene matches: 6. Germline loops: CDR1 MNHEY, CDR2 SMNVEV (reference sequence). This CDR3 is built from 15 residues. Method: immunoSEQ multiplex PCR; TCRdb's copy keeps in-frame clones and lacks some. This sample has fewer than 250,000 clones, with roughly 87% found just once. For this clone: Its antigen is not known.

The chain recombines TRBV27 with TRBJ2-2; 8 bases line up with TRBD1. Sequencing was performed on PBMCs. This TCR was recovered from a woman between 18 and 29 years old in good health and CMV-seropositive. CDR3: CASSWGQVDTGELFF. In DNA, the CDR3 is TGTGCCAGCAGCTGGGGACAGGTGGACACCGGGGAGCTGTTTTTT.